Following are 22 T cell receptor beta chains from one sample sequenced in a study of radiation and T cells in renal cell carcinoma. Indicated treatment: 15 Gy SBRT to primary tumor, nephrectomy 4 weeks later. Produced via immunoSEQ multiplex PCR; TCRdb's table is partial and in-frame only. The sample records 15,000 to 20,000 clones, under 55% being singletons. The specimen comprised tumor tissue, sampled from a patient whose treatment included radiotherapy and nephrectomy. The receptors derive from a man aged 45 to 65 with renal cell carcinoma.

The V and J genes are TRBV30 and TRBJ2-5; tentative D call: TRBD2 (7 bases). The better agreement between TRBJ2-7 and the DNA end casts doubt on the J call. The CDR3 spans 16 residues. The germline V gene encodes CDR1 GTSNPN and CDR2 SVGIG (reference sequence). CDR3 residues: CAWGDKGGSLTYEQYF. The DNA for the CDR3 is TGTGCCTGGGGAGACAAGGGGGGGAGCTTAACCTACGAGCAGTACTTC.

The J gene is TRBJ2-5, the V gene TRBV13, with a tentative D call TRBD2 (6 bases). Looked up from germline, CDR1 is PRHDT and CDR2 is FYEKMQ (reference sequence). The CDR3 covers 15 residues. The V end was cut by 4 bases, the J end by 5 bases, with 17 bases between. In nucleotides, the CDR3 is TGTGCCAGCAGCTCTCGGGACTCTCCGGGGGAGACCCAGTACTTC. Amino acids: CASSSRDSPGETQYF.

J is TRBJ2-3 and V is TRBV7-2, with 7 bases that match TRBD2. The CDR3 runs 16 residues. Per germline, CDR1 SGHTA and CDR2 FQGNSA. Unmatched junction bases numbered 5, after V lost 0 bases and J lost 2 bases. CDR3 sequence: CASSLAREDNTDTQYF. The DNA for the CDR3 is TGTGCCAGCAGCTTAGCACGGGAGGACAACACAGATACGCAGTATTTT.

The V call is TRBV7-9, the J call TRBJ1-5, with D unclear. Deletions cut 0 bases from V and 7 bases from J, with 7 bases between. Per germline, CDR1 SEHNR and CDR2 FQNEAQ (reference sequence). The CDR3 is made up of 13 amino acids. The CDR3 nucleotides are TGTGCCAGCAGCTTAGCGGAATACCAGCCCCAGCATTTT. It specifies CASSLAEYQPQHF.

The chain is built from TRBV9 and TRBJ1-1; 7 bases match TRBD1. The germline V gene encodes CDR1 SGDLS and CDR2 YYNGEE. Trimming removed 0 bases from V and 0 bases from J; junction bases left unmatched: 8. This CDR3 comprises 17 residues. The CDR3 sequence is CASSVAGGGQMNTEAFF. In DNA form, the CDR3 reads TGTGCCAGCAGCGTAGCTGGGGGGGGACAGATGAACACTGAAGCTTTCTTT.

The rearrangement uses TRBV7-9 and TRBJ1-5; D possibly corresponds to TRBD1 (5 bases). Germline V gene lookup returns CDR1 SEHNR and CDR2 FQNEAQ (reference sequence). Trimming stripped 2 bases from V and 0 bases from J, with 17 bases between. The CDR3 covers 18 residues. The CDR3 coding sequence is TGTGCCAGCAGCTTATTCGGGGGTACCGGATATAGCAATCAGCCCCAGCATTTT. This encodes CASSLFGGTGYSNQPQHF. The variable domain in full, completed from reference TRBV7-9 and TRBJ1-5, reads DTGVSQNPRHKITKRGQNVTFRCDPISEHNRLYWYRQTLGQGPEFLTYFQNEAQLEKSRLLSDRFSAERPKGSFSTLEIQRTEQGDSAMYLCASSLFGGTGYSNQPQHFGDGTRLSIL.

The chain is built from TRBV2 and TRBJ2-1; 7 nucleotides align to TRBD1. CDR1 SNHLY and CDR2 FYNNEI come from the germline V gene. The V segment lost 6 bases and the J segment 5 bases; nucleotides outside the gene matches: 4. The CDR3 has 13 amino acids. The DNA for the CDR3 is TGTGCCAGCAGCCCCGGACAGGACAATGAGCAGTTCTTC. It yields the protein CASSPGQDNEQFF. The whole variable domain, remainder taken from reference TRBV2 and TRBJ2-1, is EPEVTQTPSHQVTQMGQEVILRCVPISNHLYFYWYRQILGQKVEFLVSFYNNEISEKSEIFDDQFSVERPDGSNFTLKIRSTKLEDSAMYFCASSPGQDNEQFFGPGTRLTVL.

This clone has just one count. CDR3 sequence: CASSFVRNTEAFF. The CDR3 DNA sequence: TGTGCCAGCAGCTTCGTCAGGAACACTGAAGCTTTCTTT. The rearrangement links TRBV7-8 to TRBJ1-1; no reliable D call. The CDR3 is made up of 13 amino acids. V was cut by 3 bases and J by 1 base, with 6 bases left in between. From germline, CDR1 is SGHVS and CDR2 FQNEAQ.

This sequence joins TRBV29-1 and TRBJ2-1; 9 nucleotides line up with TRBD2. From germline, CDR1 is SQVTM and CDR2 ANQGSEA. V lost 4 bases to trimming and J lost 8 bases; unmatched junction nucleotides: 12. The CDR3 loop spans 15 amino acids. The CDR3 DNA follows: TGCAGCGTTGTTAATCCCGCTAGCGGGACTTATGAGCAGTTCTTC. Translated, it gives CSVVNPASGTYEQFF.

J is TRBJ2-7 and V is TRBV19, with 7 bases that match TRBD2. From germline, CDR1 is LNHDA and CDR2 SQIVND (reference sequence). The CDR3 totals 13 residues. The V gene end was trimmed by 5 bases and the J gene end by 3 bases; junction bases not matched to a gene: 4. The CDR3 loop is CASSRGELYEQYF. The CDR3, as DNA: TGTGCCAGTAGTCGGGGGGAGCTCTACGAGCAGTACTTC.

The chain links TRBV27 to TRBJ2-7, with 7 bases aligning to TRBD1. Trimming at V came to 5 bases and at J to 2 bases, leaving 12 bases not matched to a gene. The CDR3 spans 16 residues. Germline V gene sequence: CDR1 MNHEY, CDR2 SMNVEV (reference sequence). CDR3 loop: CASSASGTVLTYEQYF. In DNA form, the CDR3 reads TGTGCCAGCAGTGCGTCCGGGACAGTCCTAACCTACGAGCAGTACTTC.

This clone was seen a handful of times. This chain joins TRBV5-1 and TRBJ2-3; tentative D call: TRBD2 (7 bases). This CDR3 region has 15 residues. Trimming shortened V by 2 bases and J by 3 bases, and 13 bases separated the two germline ends. Per the germline V gene, CDR1 is SGHRS and CDR2 is YFSETQ. CDR3 in DNA: TGCGCCAGCAGCTTATCGGGGGGCGGGACAGATACGCAGTATTTT. As protein: CASSLSGGGTDTQYF.

The chain couples TRBV4-2 to TRBJ2-5; D is undetermined. In germline, CDR1 is LGHNA, CDR2 YNFKEQ. The CDR3 is 15 residues long. Trimming stripped 2 bases from V and 2 bases from J, with 12 bases between. CDR3 residues: CASSQWLGSQETQYF. The DNA for the CDR3 is TGTGCCAGCAGCCAATGGTTGGGATCTCAAGAGACCCAGTACTTC.

The rearrangement uses TRBV9 and TRBJ1-1; 8 nucleotides line up with TRBD1. Germline CDR1 is SGDLS and CDR2 is YYNGEE. V shed 3 bases and J 0 bases; nucleotides not matched to a gene: 1. The CDR3 is 14 amino acids. The CDR3 bases are TGTGCCAGCAGCGGACAGGGGATGAACACTGAAGCTTTCTTT. It specifies CASSGQGMNTEAFF.

This sequence joins TRBV11-1 and TRBJ2-1, with 7 bases fitting TRBD1. Germline CDR1 SGHAT, CDR2 FQDESV (reference sequence). This CDR3 is 16 amino acids long. V dropped 5 bases and J dropped 0; count of bases not matched to a gene: 7. CDR3 in DNA: TGTGCCAGCAGCCCGGGGACAGCCCGCTCCTACAATGAGCAGTTCTTC. Translating it yields CASSPGTARSYNEQFF. Filled out from reference TRBV11-1 and TRBJ2-1, the complete variable domain reads EAEVAQSPRYKITEKSQAVAFWCDPISGHATLYWYRQILGQGPELLVQFQDESVVDDSQLPKDRFSAERLKGVDSTLKIQPAELGDSAMYLCASSPGTARSYNEQFFGPGTRLTVL.

The rearrangement uses TRBV5-5 and TRBJ1-1; D not certain. CDR3 length: 13 amino acids. The germline V gene has CDR1 SGHKS and CDR2 YYEKEE (reference sequence). Trimming took 3 bases from V and 1 from J, leaving 7 bases between them. Here the CDR3 reads CASSSGRNTEAFF. CDR3 sequence (DNA): TGTGCCAGCAGCTCGGGTCGGAACACTGAAGCTTTCTTT.

The gene calls are TRBV6-5 and TRBJ2-5; 9 bases line up with TRBD1. CDR1 and CDR2 from the germline V gene are MNHEY and SVGAGI. The CDR3 has 13 residues. V lost 4 bases to trimming and J lost 5 bases; unmatched junction nucleotides: 2. The CDR3 sequence: CASSFGTGETQYF. CDR3 nucleotides: TGTGCCAGCAGTTTTGGGACAGGGGAGACCCAGTACTTC.

This clone has just one count. The gene calls are TRBV10-1 and TRBJ2-7, with 10 bases lining up with TRBD1. J was trimmed by 0 bases and V by 0 bases; bases with no gene match: 14. Germline lookup yields CDR1 WNHNN and CDR2 SYGVQD (reference sequence). The CDR3 sequence is 20 residues long. The CDR3 sequence: CASSESIVWDRGKSSYEQYF. The CDR3 DNA follows: TGCGCCAGCAGTGAGTCTATAGTATGGGACAGGGGTAAAAGCTCCTACGAGCAGTACTTC.

The J gene is TRBJ2-1, the V gene TRBV6-5; no firm D call. This CDR3 is built from 14 residues. V was shortened by 5 bases and J by 0 bases, with 8 bases between the two germline ends. Germline CDR1 and CDR2: MNHEY and SVGAGI. CDR3 sequence reads: CASSTMSSYNEQFF. CDR3 DNA sequence: TGTGCCAGCAGTACCATGAGCTCCTACAATGAGCAGTTCTTC.

This clone was seen just once. The chain uses TRBV29-1 and TRBJ2-5; TRBD1 is a possible D gene (7 bases). The CDR3 is made up of 12 amino acids. Germline CDR1 is SQVTM and CDR2 is ANQGSEA. Trimming removed 7 bases from V and 4 bases from J, with 13 bases in between. The CDR3, as DNA: TGCAGCGGTAGGCAGGGGGGAGAGACCCAGTACTTC. This gives the protein CSGRQGGETQYF.

The chain recombines TRBV16 with TRBJ2-7; 7 bases agree with TRBD2. Germline values: CDR1 KGHSY, CDR2 FQNENV. The CDR3 is 17 residues long. V was pared by 3 bases and J by 3 bases, with 14 bases of the junction left unmatched. CDR3 in amino acids: CASSHQGGSPVGYEQYF. CDR3 in DNA: TGTGCCAGCAGCCATCAGGGAGGGTCTCCGGTAGGCTACGAGCAGTACTTC.

The rearrangement joins TRBV27 to TRBJ2-3, with TRBD2 matching 11 bases. This CDR3 has 16 amino acids. J lost 4 bases, V lost 5 bases, and 8 bases had no gene match. Germline V CDR1 and CDR2: MNHEY, SMNVEV (reference sequence). CDR3 amino acids: CASSLLAGGLADTQYF. The CDR3 nucleotides are TGTGCCAGCAGTCTTTTAGCGGGGGGGTTGGCAGATACGCAGTATTTT.